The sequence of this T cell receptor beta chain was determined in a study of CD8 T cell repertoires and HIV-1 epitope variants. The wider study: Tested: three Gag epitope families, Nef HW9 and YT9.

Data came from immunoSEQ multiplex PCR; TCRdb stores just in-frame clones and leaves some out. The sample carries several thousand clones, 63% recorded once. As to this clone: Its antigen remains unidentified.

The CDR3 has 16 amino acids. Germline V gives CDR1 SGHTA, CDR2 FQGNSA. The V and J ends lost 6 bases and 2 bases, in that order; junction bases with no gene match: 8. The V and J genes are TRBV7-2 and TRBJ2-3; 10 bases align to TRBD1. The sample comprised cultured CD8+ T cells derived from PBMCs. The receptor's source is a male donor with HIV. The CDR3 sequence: CASRLTGGGITDTQYF. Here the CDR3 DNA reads TGTGCCAGCAGGCTGACAGGGGGCGGGATCACAGATACGCAGTATTTT.